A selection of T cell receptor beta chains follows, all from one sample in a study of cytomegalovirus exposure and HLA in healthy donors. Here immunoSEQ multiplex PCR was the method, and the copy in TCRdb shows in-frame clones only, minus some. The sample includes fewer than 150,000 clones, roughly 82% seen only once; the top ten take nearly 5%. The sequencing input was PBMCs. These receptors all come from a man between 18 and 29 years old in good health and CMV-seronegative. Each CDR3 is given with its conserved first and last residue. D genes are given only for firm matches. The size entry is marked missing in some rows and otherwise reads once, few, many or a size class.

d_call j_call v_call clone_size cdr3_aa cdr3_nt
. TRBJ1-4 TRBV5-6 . CASSLGGRNEKLFF TGTGCCAGCAGCTTAGGAGGGAGAAACGAAAAACTGTTTTTT
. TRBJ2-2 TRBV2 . CASSGASARTGELFF TGTGCCAGCAGTGGCGCTTCAGCGAGGACCGGGGAGCTGTTTTTT
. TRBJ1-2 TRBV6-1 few CASSLQGDYGYTF TGTGCCAGCAGTCTACAGGGCGACTATGGCTACACCTTC
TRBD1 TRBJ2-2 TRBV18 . CASSPTTGRNTGELFF TGTGCCAGCTCACCAACGACAGGGCGGAACACCGGGGAGCTGTTTTTT
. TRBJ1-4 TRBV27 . CASAFRGELFF TGTGCCAGCGCCTTCCGCGGCGAACTGTTTTTT
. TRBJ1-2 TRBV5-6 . CASSLGSGLGGYTF TGTGCCAGCAGCTTGGGATCAGGGCTTGGCGGCTACACCTTC
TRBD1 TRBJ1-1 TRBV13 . CASSLSGQGAAEAFF TGTGCCAGCAGCTTATCCGGACAGGGGGCGGCTGAAGCTTTCTTT
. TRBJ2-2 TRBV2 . CASSERAWDGELFF TGTGCCAGCAGTGAGAGGGCTTGGGACGGGGAGCTGTTTTTT
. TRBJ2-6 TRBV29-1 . CSVLHSSGANVLTF TGCAGCGTTTTACACAGCTCTGGGGCCAACGTCCTGACTTTC
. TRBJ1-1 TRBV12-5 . CASGSPQAVNTEAFF TGTGCTAGTGGTTCTCCCCAAGCTGTGAACACTGAAGCTTTCTTT
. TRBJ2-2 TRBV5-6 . CASSQTGTPNTGELFF TGTGCCAGCAGCCAAACCGGGACACCTAACACCGGGGAGCTGTTTTTT